This record looks at one T cell receptor (beta chain) sequence and its context. This clonotype has more than one count but fewer than ten. Its antigen specificity is not known. At one end the junction does not follow the germline gene, possibly because of a read error. The cysteine opens and the phenylalanine closes a CDR3 of 13 amino acids. The DNA shown is the 39-base CDR3, in frame from base 1. CDR1 is given as MNHEY and CDR2 as SVGAGI, both from the germline V gene. The data were obtained in a study of identical twins (dated by TCRdb to the mid-2010s). About the full investigation: To test whether fetal clonotypes persist, this study deep-sequenced TCR alpha and beta repertoires from monozygotic twins, from unrelated adults of various ages, and from cord blood. To rule out contamination, the twin experiments were replicated at different times with different library preparation protocols.

Library preparation used 5' RACE. Instrument on record: Illumina HiSeq 2000. A universal primer binding site was introduced by template switching, and a unique molecular identifier was present in the final cDNA, enabling accurate counting of TCR cDNA molecules. First-strand cDNA for TCR alpha and beta chains was synthesized from specific primers in the conserved constant-segment region. To control for contamination, every cDNA library was double barcoded, receiving both a SMART-Mk sample barcode and Illumina barcodes. TruSeq adapter sequences, together with Illumina sample barcodes, were added in two successive PCR steps. The Illumina HiSeq platform was used with custom primers to sequence TCR alpha and beta cDNA libraries. For the original study's pipeline: Unique molecular identifiers were extracted from raw reads with MiGEC, and CDR3 positions were determined with MiXCR. Recombination models were inferred per individual with the repgenHMM and IGoR tools using an EM algorithm. The analysis of shared clonotypes was done with the tcR package in R, with sharing normalized by the product of cloneset sizes. To study raw recombination free of thymic and clonal selection effects, out-of-frame nonproductive sequences were analyzed. The public reads were run again by TCRdb, first through fastp at Q25 and then through MiXCR, and only productive beta chains were kept. Under each unique CDR3 protein, matching rows form one entry showing the most common genes and DNA. V and J calls and clone size were set by TCRdb, not the authors. This sample gives roughly 720,000 distinct CDR3 sequences in total; 18% of them show up just once. The ten largest clones capture about an eighth of the sample.

Only healthy Caucasian donors were included. Three pairs of female monozygotic twins, all aged roughly 18 to 30 years, made up the twin cohort. The RNA used for TCR libraries was isolated from peripheral blood mononuclear cells. The paper as a whole reports these results and caveats: Out-of-frame TCR alpha sequences shared between twins showed an excess of low generation-probability sequences compared with coincidental sharing between unrelated individuals. Abundant cord blood beta clonotypes carried fewer insertions; young adult naive repertoires showed a weaker similar trend, while memory repertoires showed none. The excess sharing between twins in beta out-of-frame sequences was weaker because fewer shared sequences reduced the signal-to-noise ratio. Out-of-frame TCR alpha sharing in monozygotic twins was systematically underestimated by recombination models, whereas sharing between unrelated individuals was in agreement with the recombination models. Because the same donors could not be followed over many years, the conclusions relied on cross-sectional statistical analysis. Invariant T cells such as MAIT and iNKT could partly confound zero-insertion analyses, although diverse VJ usage argued against such confounding for most clonotypes.

This same sample was also taken into another study, of T cells expressing NK-cell markers. Reported in the second study: TCR beta-chain repertoires were profiled in sorted CD3+CD56+NKG2C+, CD3+CD56+NKG2C- and CD3+CD56-NKG2C+ T-cell subsets from several donors. Among the eight sequenced donors, seven were HCMV-seropositive and one was HCMV-seronegative. In several experiments an anti-gammadeltaTCR antibody was added to restrict sorting to alphabetaTCR-expressing T cells. In more than 5 donors, the dominant CD3+CD56+NKG2C+ clonotypes were found to rank among the top 10 CD8+ clonotypes and to make up roughly 1.0-7.5% of CD8+ T cells. Those dominant clonotypes were again the most abundant among CD3+CD56-NKG2C+ cells in a handful of donors, at about 28.3-65%. Whether the expanded NKG2C-expressing T cell clones were specific for HCMV antigens was left unclear. Randomly selected healthy volunteers, three men and five women, were used as the eight sequenced donors. HCMV serostatus was determined by detecting HCMV-specific IgG in serum with a commercial ELISA kit. Bulk peripheral blood T-cell repertoires were additionally sequenced from unsorted PBMC for over 5 donors. Reads were demultiplexed and grouped by UMI with MIGEC, and clonotypes were assembled and quantified with MiTCR. To exclude erroneous sequences, any TCR cDNA sequence not supported by at least two reads was discarded. Downstream repertoire analysis used the tcR package, and clonotypes were matched across fractions by CDR3 nucleotide sequence plus V segment. VDJmatch was used to annotate antigen specificity against VDJdb, with one amino acid substitution allowed in CDR3.

The sequenced material came from PBMCs. This receptor was identified in a woman aged 18-29 years in good health. This sequence uses TRBV6-5 and TRBJ2-7; the D segment could be TRBD1, given 5 matching bases. The nucleotide sequence is given as TGTGCCAGCAGTTGGGGCACCTCCGACGAGCAGTACTTC. This is translated as CASSWGTSDEQYF.